Listed here are 18 T cell receptor beta chains from one sample, sequenced in a study of cytomegalovirus exposure and HLA in healthy donors. Primers included in the PCR were 60 Vbeta and 13 Jbeta primers. Assay: immunoSEQ multiplex PCR; the TCRdb copy retains only in-frame clones and omits some. The specimen's table records some 110,000 clones. The material sequenced was PBMCs. The receptors derive from a man aged 35-49 years in good health and CMV-seropositive.

The chain recombines TRBV27 with TRBJ2-7; TRBD2 is a possible D gene (6 bases). V dropped 4 bases and J dropped 6 bases, with 16 bases sitting between them. The CDR3 extends over 14 amino acids. Germline V gives CDR1 MNHEY, CDR2 SMNVEV (reference sequence). CDR3 in amino acids: CASSSAGLPREQYF. DNA for the CDR3: TGTGCCAGCAGTTCTGCGGGACTCCCTCGCGAGCAGTACTTC.

CDR3 nucleotides: TGCGCCAGCAGCCAAGGACTAGCGGGAGCTCGGGAGCAGTTCTTC. This codes for CASSQGLAGAREQFF. The chain uses TRBV4-3 and TRBJ2-1, with 12 bases lining up with TRBD2. Germline V gene sequence: CDR1 LGHNA, CDR2 YSLEER. CDR3 size: 15 residues. The V segment lost 1 base and the J segment 10 bases; nucleotides outside the gene matches: 5.

This rearrangement joins TRBV25-1 to TRBJ2-7; 8 nucleotides align to TRBD1. This CDR3 comprises 15 residues. Germline V lookup: CDR1 MGHDK, CDR2 SYGVNS. After removal of 4 bases from V and 3 bases from J, the junction contained 8 bases not matched to a gene. The DNA of the CDR3 is TGTGCCAGCAGTGCGTCCGGGACAGGCAACTACGAGCAGTACTTC. Its protein product is CASSASGTGNYEQYF.

V is TRBV29-1 and J is TRBJ1-3; D ambiguous. Germline-derived CDR1 and CDR2 are SQVTM and ANQGSEA. Trimming cost V 3 bases and J 0 bases, with 6 bases left between them. The CDR3 contains 13 residues. CDR3 sequence reads: CSVDHGSGNTIYF. CDR3 nucleotide sequence: TGCAGCGTTGACCACGGCTCTGGAAACACCATATATTTT. Together with reference TRBV29-1 and TRBJ1-3, the CDR3 gives the full variable domain: SAVISQKPSRDICQRGTSLTIQCQVDSQVTMMFWYRQQPGQSLTLIATANQGSEATYESGFVIDKFPISRPNLTFSTLTVSNMSPEDSSIYLCSVDHGSGNTIYFGEGSWLTVV.

The chain recombines TRBV6-1 with TRBJ2-3; the match to TRBD2 covers 9 bases. This CDR3 region has 15 residues. Germline V gives CDR1 MNHNS, CDR2 SASEGT. V was pared by 8 bases and J by 2 bases, with 8 bases of the junction left unmatched. CDR3 DNA sequence: TGTGCCAGCGATCCTCTAGCGGGATCCACAGATACGCAGTATTTT. It yields the protein CASDPLAGSTDTQYF.

The rearrangement joins TRBV14 to TRBJ1-1; maybe TRBD1 (5 bases). The germline V and J ends were trimmed by 4 bases and 3 bases, with 15 bases remaining between them. The CDR3 extends over 15 amino acids. Germline CDR1 is SGHDN and CDR2 is FVKESK. The CDR3 sequence is CASSPPGGSYTEAFF. The CDR3 bases are TGTGCCAGCAGCCCCCCGGGGGGATCGTACACTGAAGCTTTCTTT.

The rearrangement joins TRBV29-1 to TRBJ2-7, with 7 bases matching TRBD1. The germline CDR1 and CDR2 sequences are SQVTM and ANQGSEA. With V trimmed by 4 bases and J by 1 base, 7 bases remained unmatched. The CDR3 loop spans 14 amino acids. The CDR3 loop is CSVGQGDVSYEQYF. The CDR3 DNA is TGCAGCGTTGGACAGGGCGACGTTTCCTACGAGCAGTACTTC.

The rearrangement links TRBV7-2 to TRBJ2-7, with 10 positions matching TRBD2. Unmatched junction bases numbered 7, after V lost 5 bases and J lost 0 bases. There are 16 residues in the CDR3. CDR1 SGHTA and CDR2 FQGNSA come from the germline V gene. CDR3 loop: CASSRTSGDFSYEQYF. CDR3 nucleotide sequence: TGTGCCAGCAGCCGGACTAGCGGTGACTTCTCCTACGAGCAGTACTTC.

This chain links TRBV28 with TRBJ2-7, with 11 bases fitting TRBD2. CDR3 length equals 12 residues. Germline V CDR1 and CDR2: MDHEN, SYDVKM. J gave up 3 bases and V 10 bases, and 2 bases lay outside the gene matches. CDR3: CAIGTSGYEQYF. The CDR3 bases are TGTGCCATAGGGACTAGCGGCTACGAGCAGTACTTC.

This chain uses TRBV7-9 with TRBJ1-1; D not resolved. From germline, CDR1 is SEHNR and CDR2 FQNEAQ (reference sequence). This CDR3 is 12 amino acids long. The V end lost 5 bases, the J end lost 1 base, and 5 bases lay between the germline ends. CDR3 nucleotides: TGTGCCAGCAGCGGCTGGAACACTGAAGCTTTCTTT. Translating it yields CASSGWNTEAFF.

The V and J genes are TRBV5-1 and TRBJ2-1, with 8 bases fitting TRBD1. V lost 4 bases to trimming and J lost 9 bases; unmatched junction nucleotides: 12. The CDR3 consists of 15 residues. The germline CDR1 and CDR2 sequences are SGHRS and YFSETQ. This CDR3 reads CASSAAGGPGSEQFF. CDR3 bases: TGCGCCAGCAGCGCGGCAGGGGGCCCTGGGAGTGAGCAGTTCTTC.

This rearrangement joins TRBV7-3 to TRBJ2-3, with D hard to call. Deletions cut 4 bases from V and 2 bases from J, with 13 bases between. This CDR3 is 15 amino acids long. Per the germline V gene, CDR1 is SGHTA and CDR2 is FQGTGA. The CDR3, as DNA: TGTGCCAGCAGCTCTTCTAGGTTCTCCACAGATACGCAGTATTTT. It specifies CASSSSRFSTDTQYF.

This chain links TRBV5-4 with TRBJ1-4; TRBD1 might be the D (5 bases). The CDR3 sequence is 15 residues long. V dropped 5 bases and J dropped 3 bases, with 14 bases sitting between them. Germline lookup yields CDR1 SGHNT and CDR2 YYREEE (reference sequence). The CDR3 sequence is CASSTQGEANEKLFF. In DNA, the CDR3 is TGTGCCAGCAGTACTCAGGGCGAAGCTAATGAAAAACTGTTTTTT.

The chain recombines TRBV19 with TRBJ1-4, with 11 bases that match TRBD1. CDR1 is LNHDA and CDR2 is SQIVND in the germline V gene (reference sequence). V dropped 1 base and J dropped 6; count of bases not matched to a gene: 4. CDR3 length: 16 amino acids. Here the CDR3 reads CASSIGPGQGDEKLFF. CDR3 nucleotides: TGTGCCAGTAGTATAGGTCCGGGACAGGGGGATGAAAAACTGTTTTTT.

This sequence joins TRBV28 and TRBJ2-7, with D perhaps matching TRBD2 (6 bases). Trimming left V 3 bases short and J 3 bases short, with 12 bases between. This CDR3 spans 14 amino acids. Germline V gives CDR1 MDHEN, CDR2 SYDVKM. The CDR3 here is CASSFGGSRYEQYF. CDR3 nucleotide sequence: TGTGCCAGCAGTTTTGGGGGGAGTCGCTACGAGCAGTACTTC.

The chain is built from TRBV10-3 and TRBJ2-7; TRBD1 is a possible D gene (5 bases). Trimming left V 0 bases short and J 1 base short, with 10 bases between. This CDR3 spans 15 amino acids. Germline V lookup: CDR1 ENHRY, CDR2 SYGVKD. For the CDR3, the DNA is TGTGCCATCAGTGAGTCGACCAGGGTTTCCTACGAGCAGTACTTC. Its translation: CAISESTRVSYEQYF.

The chain carries TRBV28 and TRBJ2-3, with 13 bases lining up with TRBD2. This CDR3 has 18 amino acids. The J segment lost 5 bases and the V segment lost 4 bases, leaving 12 bases of the junction unmatched. CDR1 and CDR2 from the germline V gene are MDHEN and SYDVKM. CDR3 nucleotide sequence: TGTGCCAGCAGTTACCCACTCTGGACTAGCGGGAGAGGAGATACGCAGTATTTT. Translated, it gives CASSYPLWTSGRGDTQYF. Supplemented by reference TRBV28 and TRBJ2-3, the full variable domain reads DVKVTQSSRYLVKRTGEKVFLECVQDMDHENMFWYRQDPGLGLRLIYFSYDVKMKEKGDIPEGYSVSREKKERFSLILESASTNQTSMYLCASSYPLWTSGRGDTQYFGPGTRLTVL.

The genes are TRBV19 and TRBJ2-5; 13 bases are a match to TRBD2. The CDR3 has 17 residues. Germline loops: CDR1 LNHDA, CDR2 SQIVND (reference sequence). J was trimmed by 5 bases and V by 4 bases; bases with no gene match: 10. The DNA of the CDR3 is TGTGCCAGTAGTACGGTTGGACTAGCGGGAGTTCGGGAGACCCAGTACTTC. Encoded protein: CASSTVGLAGVRETQYF.